This T cell receptor (beta chain) was retrieved from a study of shared clonotypes between healthy human individuals. Repertoires were generated with immunoSEQ multiplex PCR, while TCRdb's copy carries only in-frame clones and drops some. The sample shows 1.5 million to 2.5 million clones, about 95% of them seen only once. The CDR3 covers 11 residues. Trimming left V 0 bases short and J 8 bases short, with 1 base between. Germline V CDR1 and CDR2: PRHDT, FYEKMQ (reference sequence). In the case of this clone: Other DNA variants within this sample encode the same CDR3.

The naive CD8 subset, CD45RO-negative cells positively selected for CCR7, excluded terminally differentiated effector memory CD45RA+ cells. The sample taken for sequencing was naive CD8+ T cells sorted from blood. This clonotype was sampled from a man between 18 and 35 years old in good health. The chain carries TRBV13 and TRBJ1-4; no clear D. CDR3 amino acids: CASSLGEKLFF. The CDR3 region has the DNA TGTGCCAGCAGCTTAGGAGAAAAACTGTTTTTT.